Detailed here is one TCR beta chain. Its cognate antigen has yet to be identified. Base quality data are lacking; no much larger clone is found one base away. CDR1 and CDR2, looked up from the germline V gene (reference sequence), are LNHDA and SQIVND. At the junction V is shortened by 0 bases and J by 7 bases; bases outside the gene matches: 2. Including the terminal cysteine and phenylalanine, the CDR3 comprises 14 residues. Only CDR3 DNA remains: 42 bases, in frame from the first base. Whole blood was collected in K2EDTA tubes by collaborating institutions according to the institutions' own protocols. For TCRbeta analysis, collaborator samples were shipped as frozen whole blood, as isolated PBMCs, or as DNA extracted from either sample type. The data are from a study of blood T cell repertoires in COVID-19 (dated by TCRdb to about 2020). Regarding the study in general: The collaborator samples originated in the United States, Italy and Spain and spanned the acute and convalescent phases of COVID-19. The repertoires were made available in a free public database intended to serve as a resource for research on the immune response to SARS-CoV-2. The sample metadata nearly always contained a de-identified subject ID, COVID-19 status, age in years and sex. The material from the prospective study consisted of cDNA or gDNA derived from T cells, B-cell-depleted T cells, or PBMCs. Deeply sampled blood TCRbeta repertoires from subjects exposed to, actively infected with, or recovered from COVID-19 were included in the dataset. Samples came from the ongoing ImmuneRACE study (first 160 participants) plus 1,254 subjects from 6 global collaborators. HLA class I and class II types, where available, came from metadata supplied by the sample provider rather than from assay-based typing. What the work shows at the level of the full study, not this receptor alone: The quantity of clinical and demographic metadata differed by source and by participant and was supplied without curation.

The immunoSEQ Assay, a bias-controlled multiplex PCR, was used to amplify TCRbeta CDR3 regions from genomic DNA. The paper's data handling went like this. Nucleated cell counts per sample were estimated from amplification of reference gene primers within the assay. Sequence reads were collapsed and filtered to measure the absolute abundance of every unique TCRbeta CDR3 rearrangement. For each sample, productive Simpson clonality was calculated by taking the square root of Simpson's diversity index across productive rearrangements. Imported from immuneACCESS, the table was reduced by TCRdb to in-frame sequences with V and J called. These copies leave out some clones; in studies compared against another copy, an unresolved V gene accounts for under half, and the cause of the remainder is not known. V, J and clone size derive from that table, while D and trimming were established from the DNA sequence. For this sample the table gives under 250,000 clones, of which 89% were detected only once. Of the sample, about 4.8% is held by the ten largest clones.

The V and J genes are TRBV19 and TRBJ2-2; 7 central nucleotides agree with TRBD2. The source is a woman aged 35 to 49 with acute or convalescent COVID-19. Sequenced sample: peripheral blood. CDR3 reads: CASSIDGGGGELFF. The nucleotide sequence is given as TGTGCCAGTAGTATAGATGGCGGGGGCGGGGAGCTGTTTTTT.